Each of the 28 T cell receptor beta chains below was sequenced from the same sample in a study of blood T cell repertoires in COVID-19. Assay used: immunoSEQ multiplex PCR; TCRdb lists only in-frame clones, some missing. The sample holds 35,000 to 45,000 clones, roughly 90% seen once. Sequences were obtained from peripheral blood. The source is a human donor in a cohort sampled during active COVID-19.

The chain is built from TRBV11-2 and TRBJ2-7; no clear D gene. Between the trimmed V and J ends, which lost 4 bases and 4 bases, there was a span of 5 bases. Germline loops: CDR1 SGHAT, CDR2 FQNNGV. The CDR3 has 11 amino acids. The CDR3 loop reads CASSSHYEQYF. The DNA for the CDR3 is TGTGCCAGCAGCTCCCATTACGAGCAGTACTTC.

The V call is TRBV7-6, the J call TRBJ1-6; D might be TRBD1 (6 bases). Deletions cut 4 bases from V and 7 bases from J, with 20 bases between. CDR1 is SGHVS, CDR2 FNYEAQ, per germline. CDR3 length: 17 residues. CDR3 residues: CASSYLMGASSNSPLHF. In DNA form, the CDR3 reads TGTGCCAGCAGCTATCTAATGGGGGCTAGTTCGAATTCACCCCTCCACTTT.

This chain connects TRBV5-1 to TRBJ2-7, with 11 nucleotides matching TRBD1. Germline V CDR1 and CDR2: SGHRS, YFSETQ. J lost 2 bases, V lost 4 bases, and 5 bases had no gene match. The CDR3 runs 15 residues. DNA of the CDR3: TGCGCCAGCAGCATGGGGACAGGGGGGACCTACGAGCAGTACTTC. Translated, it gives CASSMGTGGTYEQYF.

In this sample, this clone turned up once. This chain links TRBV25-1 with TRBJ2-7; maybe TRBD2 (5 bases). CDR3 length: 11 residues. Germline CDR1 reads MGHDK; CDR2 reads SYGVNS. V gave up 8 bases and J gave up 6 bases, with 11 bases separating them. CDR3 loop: CASSTRFEQYF. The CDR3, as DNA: TGTGCCAGCTCAACTAGATTCGAGCAGTACTTC.

CDR3 region: CASSIDRYNSPLHF. CDR3 DNA: TGTGCCAGCAGTATAGACAGGTATAATTCACCCCTCCACTTT. The chain links TRBV2 to TRBJ1-6; perhaps TRBD1 as D (6 bases). The CDR3 is 14 amino acids. The V and J ends lost 5 bases and 4 bases respectively, with 9 bases between them. Germline CDR1 and CDR2: SNHLY and FYNNEI.

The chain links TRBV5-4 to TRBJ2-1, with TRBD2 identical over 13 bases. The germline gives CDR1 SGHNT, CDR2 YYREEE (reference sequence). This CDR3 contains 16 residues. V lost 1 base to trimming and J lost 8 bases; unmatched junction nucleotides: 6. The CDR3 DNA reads TGTGCCAGCAGCTTGACTAGCGGGGGGGCCAGCGATGAGCAGTTCTTC. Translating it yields CASSLTSGGASDEQFF.

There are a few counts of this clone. CDR3 sequence (DNA): TGTGCCAGCAGCCCCCGCGGAGGGCAGGATTTCGAGCAGTACTTC. This encodes CASSPRGGQDFEQYF. The chain is built from TRBV5-4 and TRBJ2-7, with D possibly being TRBD2 (6 bases). Germline CDR1 is SGHNT and CDR2 is YYREEE (reference sequence). The CDR3 is made up of 15 amino acids. The germline V and J ends were trimmed by 4 bases and 6 bases, with 20 bases remaining between them.

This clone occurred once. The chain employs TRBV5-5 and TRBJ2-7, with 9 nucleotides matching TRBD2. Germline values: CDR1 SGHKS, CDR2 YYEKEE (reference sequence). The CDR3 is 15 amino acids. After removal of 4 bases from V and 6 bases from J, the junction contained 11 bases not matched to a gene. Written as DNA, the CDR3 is TGTGCCAGCAGCCCAAGACTAGCGGATTCTATCGAGCAGTACTTC. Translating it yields CASSPRLADSIEQYF.

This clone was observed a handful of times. The CDR3 loop is CAISEGTGFYEQYF. CDR3 nucleotide sequence: TGTGCCATCAGTGAGGGGACAGGGTTCTACGAGCAGTACTTC. The V and J genes are TRBV10-3 and TRBJ2-7; 9 positions match TRBD1. After removal of 2 bases from V and 3 bases from J, the junction contained 2 bases not matched to a gene. The CDR3 is 14 amino acids. Germline V gives CDR1 ENHRY, CDR2 SYGVKD.

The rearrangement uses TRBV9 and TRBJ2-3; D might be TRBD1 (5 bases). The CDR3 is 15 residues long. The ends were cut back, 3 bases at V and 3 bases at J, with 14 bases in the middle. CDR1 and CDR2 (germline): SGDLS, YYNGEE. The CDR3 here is CASSADPGSTDTQYF. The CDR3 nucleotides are TGTGCCAGCAGCGCAGACCCAGGGTCTACAGATACGCAGTATTTT.

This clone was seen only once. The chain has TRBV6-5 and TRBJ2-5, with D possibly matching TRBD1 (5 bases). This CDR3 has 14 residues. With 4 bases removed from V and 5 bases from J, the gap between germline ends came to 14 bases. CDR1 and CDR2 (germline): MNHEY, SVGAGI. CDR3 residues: CASSSPSGRETQYF. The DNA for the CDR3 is TGTGCCAGCAGTTCGCCATCAGGGCGGGAGACCCAGTACTTC.

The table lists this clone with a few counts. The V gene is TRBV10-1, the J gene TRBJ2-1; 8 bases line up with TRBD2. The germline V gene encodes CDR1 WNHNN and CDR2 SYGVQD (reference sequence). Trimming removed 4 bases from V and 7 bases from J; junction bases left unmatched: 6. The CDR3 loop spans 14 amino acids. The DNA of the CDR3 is TGCGCCAGCAGTGGCGGGGGGCCGGGGAATGAGCAGTTCTTC. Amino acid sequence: CASSGGGPGNEQFF.

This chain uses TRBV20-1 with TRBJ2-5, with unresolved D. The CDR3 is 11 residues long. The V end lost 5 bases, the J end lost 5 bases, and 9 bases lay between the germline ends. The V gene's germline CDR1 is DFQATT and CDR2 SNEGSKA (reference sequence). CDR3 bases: TGCAGTGCTGTTTATTCTGAGACCCAGTACTTC. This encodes CSAVYSETQYF.

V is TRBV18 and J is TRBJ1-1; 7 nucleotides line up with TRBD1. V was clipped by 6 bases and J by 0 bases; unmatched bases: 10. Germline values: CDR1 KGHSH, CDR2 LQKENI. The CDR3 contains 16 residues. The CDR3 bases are TGTGCCAGCTCCTCCGGGACAGTCTACTTGAACACTGAAGCTTTCTTT. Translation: CASSSGTVYLNTEAFF.

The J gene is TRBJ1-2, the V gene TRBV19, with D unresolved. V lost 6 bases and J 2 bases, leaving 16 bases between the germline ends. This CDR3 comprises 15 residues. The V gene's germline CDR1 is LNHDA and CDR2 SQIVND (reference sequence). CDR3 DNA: TGTGCCAGTAGCTCCGGACTGCGCCCCAACTATGGCTACACCTTC. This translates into CASSSGLRPNYGYTF.

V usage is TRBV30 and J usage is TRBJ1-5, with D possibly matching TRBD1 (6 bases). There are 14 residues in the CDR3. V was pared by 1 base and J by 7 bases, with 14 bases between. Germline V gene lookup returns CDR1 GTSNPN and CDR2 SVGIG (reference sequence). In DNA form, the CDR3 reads TGTGCCTGGAGTGCCCCTCACAGGGACCAGCCCCAGCATTTT. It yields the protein CAWSAPHRDQPQHF.

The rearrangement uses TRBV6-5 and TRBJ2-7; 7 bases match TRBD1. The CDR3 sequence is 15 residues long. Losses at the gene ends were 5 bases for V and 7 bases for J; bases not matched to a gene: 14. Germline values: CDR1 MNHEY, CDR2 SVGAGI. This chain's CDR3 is CASSTSTGAVGEQYF. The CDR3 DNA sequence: TGTGCCAGCAGTACCAGTACAGGGGCCGTGGGGGAGCAGTACTTC.

CDR3 loop: CASSLDRDRNQPQHF. The CDR3 nucleotides read TGTGCCAGCAGTCTCGACAGGGATCGAAATCAGCCCCAGCATTTT. This chain joins TRBV7-2 and TRBJ1-5; 7 nucleotides line up with TRBD1. CDR3 size: 15 residues. Germline V gene lookup returns CDR1 SGHTA and CDR2 FQGNSA. J lost 4 bases, V lost 6 bases, and 9 bases had no gene match.

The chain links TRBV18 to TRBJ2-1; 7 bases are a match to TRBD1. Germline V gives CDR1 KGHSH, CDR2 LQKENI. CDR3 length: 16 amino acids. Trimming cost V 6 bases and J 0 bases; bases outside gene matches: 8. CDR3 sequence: CASSSSTGSSYNEQFF. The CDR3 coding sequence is TGTGCCAGCTCCTCCTCGACAGGGTCCTCCTACAATGAGCAGTTCTTC.

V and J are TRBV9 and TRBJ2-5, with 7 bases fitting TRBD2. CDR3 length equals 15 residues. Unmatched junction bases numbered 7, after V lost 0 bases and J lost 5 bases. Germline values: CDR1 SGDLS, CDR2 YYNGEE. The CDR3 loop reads CASSVGPGEGETQYF. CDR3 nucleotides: TGTGCCAGCAGCGTAGGACCGGGGGAGGGCGAGACCCAGTACTTC.

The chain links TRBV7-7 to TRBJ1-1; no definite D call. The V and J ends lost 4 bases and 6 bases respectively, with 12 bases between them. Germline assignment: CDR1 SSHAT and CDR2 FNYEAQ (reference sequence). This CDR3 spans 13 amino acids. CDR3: CASSSGEDAEAFF. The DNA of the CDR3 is TGTGCCAGCAGCTCCGGGGAGGATGCTGAAGCTTTCTTT.

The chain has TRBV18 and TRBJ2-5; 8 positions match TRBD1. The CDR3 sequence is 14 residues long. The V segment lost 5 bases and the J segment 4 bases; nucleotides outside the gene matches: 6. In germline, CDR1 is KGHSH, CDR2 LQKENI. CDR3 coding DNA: TGTGCCAGCTCAGGTCGACAGGGGTTAGAGACCCAGTACTTC. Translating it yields CASSGRQGLETQYF.

CDR3 sequence reads: CASSSNSPLHF. CDR3 in DNA: TGTGCCAGCAGCTCAAATTCACCCCTCCACTTT. The gene calls are TRBV11-1 and TRBJ1-6; D unresolved. V was clipped by 4 bases and J by 7 bases, with 2 bases between them. Germline V gene sequence: CDR1 SGHAT, CDR2 FQDESV (reference sequence). This CDR3 is 11 amino acids long.

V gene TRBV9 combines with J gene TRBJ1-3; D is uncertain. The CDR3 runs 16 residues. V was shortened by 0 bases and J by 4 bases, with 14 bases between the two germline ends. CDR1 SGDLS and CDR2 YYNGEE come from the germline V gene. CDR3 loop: CASSVAWRVSGNTIYF. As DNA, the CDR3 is TGTGCCAGCAGCGTAGCTTGGAGGGTTTCGGGAAACACCATATATTTT.

In DNA form, the CDR3 reads TGTGCCAGCAGCCAGCTAGCGAATGTCTGGGATGAGCAGTTCTTC. It translates to CASSQLANVWDEQFF. The V gene is TRBV7-6, the J gene TRBJ2-1; tentative D call: TRBD2 (6 bases). This CDR3 region has 15 residues. Germline-derived CDR1 and CDR2 are SGHVS and FNYEAQ. V was clipped by 5 bases and J by 8 bases, with 19 bases between them.

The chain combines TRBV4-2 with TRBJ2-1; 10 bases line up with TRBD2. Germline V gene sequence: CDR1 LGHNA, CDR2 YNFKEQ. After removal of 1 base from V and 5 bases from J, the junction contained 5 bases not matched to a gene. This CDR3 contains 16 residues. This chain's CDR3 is CASSQGTSGLNNEQFF. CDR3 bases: TGTGCCAGCAGCCAAGGGACTAGCGGACTCAACAATGAGCAGTTCTTC.

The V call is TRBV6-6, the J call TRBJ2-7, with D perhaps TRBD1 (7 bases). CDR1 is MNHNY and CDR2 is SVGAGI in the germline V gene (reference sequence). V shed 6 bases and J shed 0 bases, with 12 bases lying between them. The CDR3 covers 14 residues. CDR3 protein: CASSAGQNSYEQYF. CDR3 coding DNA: TGTGCCAGCAGCGCGGGACAGAACTCCTACGAGCAGTACTTC.

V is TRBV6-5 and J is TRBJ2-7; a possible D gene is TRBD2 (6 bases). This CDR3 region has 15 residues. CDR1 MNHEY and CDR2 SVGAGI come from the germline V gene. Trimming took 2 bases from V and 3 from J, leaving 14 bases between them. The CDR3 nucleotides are TGTGCCAGCAGTTACGCCCGGGAGTCCCTCTACGAGCAGTACTTC. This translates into CASSYARESLYEQYF.